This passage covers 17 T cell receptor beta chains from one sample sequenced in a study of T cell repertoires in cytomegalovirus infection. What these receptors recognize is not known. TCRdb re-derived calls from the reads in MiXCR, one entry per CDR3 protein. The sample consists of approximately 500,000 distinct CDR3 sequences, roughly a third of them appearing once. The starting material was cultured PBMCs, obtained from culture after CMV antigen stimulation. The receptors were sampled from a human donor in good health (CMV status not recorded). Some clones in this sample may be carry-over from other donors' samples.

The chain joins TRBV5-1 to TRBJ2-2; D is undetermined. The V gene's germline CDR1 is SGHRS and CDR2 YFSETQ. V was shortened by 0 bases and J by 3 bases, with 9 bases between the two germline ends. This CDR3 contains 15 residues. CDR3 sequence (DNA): TGCGCCAGCAGCTTGGAAGGGTATGACACCGGGGAGCTGTTTTTT. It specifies CASSLEGYDTGELFF.

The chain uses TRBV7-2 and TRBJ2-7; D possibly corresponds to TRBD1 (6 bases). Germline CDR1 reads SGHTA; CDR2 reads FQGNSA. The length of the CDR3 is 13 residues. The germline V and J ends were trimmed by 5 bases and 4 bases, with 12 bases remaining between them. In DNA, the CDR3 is TGTGCCAGCAGCGACAATCAGGGGTACGAGCAGTACGTC. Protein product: CASSDNQGYEQYV.

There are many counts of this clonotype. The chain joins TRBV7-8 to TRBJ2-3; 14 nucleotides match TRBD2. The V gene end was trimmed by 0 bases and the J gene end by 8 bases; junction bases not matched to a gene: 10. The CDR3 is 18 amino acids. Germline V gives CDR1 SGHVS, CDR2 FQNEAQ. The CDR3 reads CASSLAGTSGRGTGTQYF. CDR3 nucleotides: TGTGCCAGCAGCTTAGCCGGGACTAGCGGGAGAGGAACGGGTACGCAGTATTTT. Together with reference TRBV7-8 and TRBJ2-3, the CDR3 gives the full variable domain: GAGVSQSPRYKVAKRGQDVALRCDPISGHVSLFWYQQALGQGPEFLTYFQNEAQLDKSGLPSDRFFAERPEGSVSTLKIQRTQQEDSAVYLCASSLAGTSGRGTGTQYFGPGTRLTVL.

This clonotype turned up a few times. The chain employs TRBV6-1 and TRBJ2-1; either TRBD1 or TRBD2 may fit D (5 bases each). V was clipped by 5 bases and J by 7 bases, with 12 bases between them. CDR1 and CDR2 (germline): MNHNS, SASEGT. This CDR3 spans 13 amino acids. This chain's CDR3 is CASSTGRPNEQFF. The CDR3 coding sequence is TGTGCCAGCAGTACGGGACGCCCAAATGAGCAGTTCTTC.

The CDR3 DNA is TGTGCCAGCAGGCAGCGGGGTAGCACAGATACGCAGTATTTT. Its protein product is CASRQRGSTDTQYF. V and J are TRBV5-4 and TRBJ2-3; the match to TRBD2 covers 7 bases. There are 14 residues in the CDR3. V was pared by 5 bases and J by 0 bases, with 3 bases of the junction left unmatched. CDR1 and CDR2 from the germline V gene are SGHNT and YYREEE (reference sequence).

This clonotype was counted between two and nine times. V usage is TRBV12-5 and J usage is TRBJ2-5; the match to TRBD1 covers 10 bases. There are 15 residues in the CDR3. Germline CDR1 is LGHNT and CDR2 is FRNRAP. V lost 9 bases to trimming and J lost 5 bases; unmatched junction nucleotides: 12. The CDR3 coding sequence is TGTGCTAGCACGCCGGGACAGGGGTTCCGGGAGACCCAGTACTTC. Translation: CASTPGQGFRETQYF.

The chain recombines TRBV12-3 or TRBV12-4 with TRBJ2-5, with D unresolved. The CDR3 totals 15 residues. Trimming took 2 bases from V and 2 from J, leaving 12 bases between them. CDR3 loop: CASSLMNLAQETQYF. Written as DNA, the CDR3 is TGTGCCAGCAGTTTAATGAATCTTGCACAAGAGACCCAGTACTTC.

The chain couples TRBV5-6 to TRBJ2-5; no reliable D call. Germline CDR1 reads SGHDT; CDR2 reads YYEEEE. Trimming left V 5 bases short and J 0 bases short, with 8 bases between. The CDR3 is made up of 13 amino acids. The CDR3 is CASRQTDQETQYF. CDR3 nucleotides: TGTGCCAGCAGACAAACAGACCAAGAGACCCAGTACTTC.

The CDR3, as DNA: TGTGCCACCAACACCTGGTGGGGGGGCTATCAAGGCAATGAGCAGTTCTTC. Translating it yields CATNTWWGGYQGNEQFF. The gene calls are TRBV28 and TRBJ2-1, with D maybe TRBD2 (7 bases). CDR3 length equals 17 residues. Trimming pared 10 bases from V and 6 bases from J, leaving 28 bases between. Germline V gene data show CDR1 as MDHEN and CDR2 as SYDVKM. Combining the CDR3 with reference TRBV28 and TRBJ2-1 gives the whole variable domain DVKVTQSSRYLVKRTGEKVFLECVQDMDHENMFWYRQDPGLGLRLIYFSYDVKMKEKGDIPEGYSVSREKKERFSLILESASTNQTSMYLCATNTWWGGYQGNEQFFGPGTRLTVL.

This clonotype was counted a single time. CDR3 DNA sequence: TGTGCCAAAAGCTGGGGGGGGGCTGGAAACACCATATATTTT. Amino acid sequence: CAKSWGGAGNTIYF. V and J are TRBV7-2 and TRBJ1-3, with a tentative D call TRBD1 (5 bases). The CDR3 spans 14 residues. CDR1 and CDR2 (germline): SGHTA, FQGNSA. V was cut by 10 bases and J by 2 bases, with 15 bases left in between. Full variable domain (missing parts from reference TRBV7-2 and TRBJ1-3): GAGVSQSPSNKVTEKGKDVELRCDPISGHTALYWYRQSLGQGLEFLIYFQGNSAPDKSGLPSDRFSAERTGGSVSTLTIQRTQQEDSAVYLCAKSWGGAGNTIYFGEGSWLTVV.

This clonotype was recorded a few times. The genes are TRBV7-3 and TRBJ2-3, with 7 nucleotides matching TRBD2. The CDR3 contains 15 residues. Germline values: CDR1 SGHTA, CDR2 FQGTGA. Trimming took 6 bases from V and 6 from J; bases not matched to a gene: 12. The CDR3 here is CASSFKAGDVDTQYF. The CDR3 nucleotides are TGTGCCAGCAGTTTTAAGGCGGGAGATGTGGATACGCAGTATTTT.

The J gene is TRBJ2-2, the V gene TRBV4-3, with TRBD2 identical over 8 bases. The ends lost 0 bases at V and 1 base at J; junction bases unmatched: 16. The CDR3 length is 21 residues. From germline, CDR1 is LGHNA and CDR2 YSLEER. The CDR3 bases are TGCGCCAGCAGCCAAGAAAAATATAACTATGCAACTAGCGGGAACACCGGGGAGCTGTTTTTT. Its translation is CASSQEKYNYATSGNTGELFF.

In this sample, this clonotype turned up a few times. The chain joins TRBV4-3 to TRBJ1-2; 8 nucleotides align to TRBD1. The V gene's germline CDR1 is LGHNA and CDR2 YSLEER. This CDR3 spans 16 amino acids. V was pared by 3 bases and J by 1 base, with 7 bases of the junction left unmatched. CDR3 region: CASSHTGGGLNYGYTF. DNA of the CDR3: TGCGCCAGCAGCCACACAGGGGGGGGTCTTAACTATGGCTACACCTTC.

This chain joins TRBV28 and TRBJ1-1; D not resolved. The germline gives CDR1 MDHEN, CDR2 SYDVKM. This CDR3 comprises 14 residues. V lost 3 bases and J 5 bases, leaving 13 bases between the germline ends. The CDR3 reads CASSFRMSGTEAFF. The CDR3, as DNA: TGTGCCAGCAGTTTCCGTATGAGCGGGACTGAAGCTTTCTTT. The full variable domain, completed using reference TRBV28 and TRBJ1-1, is DVKVTQSSRYLVKRTGEKVFLECVQDMDHENMFWYRQDPGLGLRLIYFSYDVKMKEKGDIPEGYSVSREKKERFSLILESASTNQTSMYLCASSFRMSGTEAFFGQGTRLTVV.

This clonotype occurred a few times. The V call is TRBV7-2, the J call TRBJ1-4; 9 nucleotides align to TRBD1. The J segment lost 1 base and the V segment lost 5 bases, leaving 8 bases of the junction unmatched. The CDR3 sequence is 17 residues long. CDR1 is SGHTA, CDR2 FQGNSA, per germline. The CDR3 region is CASSRTGGRVTNEKLFF. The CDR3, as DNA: TGTGCCAGCAGCAGAACAGGGGGCAGGGTAACTAATGAAAAACTGTTTTTT.

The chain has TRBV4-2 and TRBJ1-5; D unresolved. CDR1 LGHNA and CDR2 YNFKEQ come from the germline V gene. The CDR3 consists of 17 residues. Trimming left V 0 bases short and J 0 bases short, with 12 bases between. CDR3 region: CASSQEGEQDSNQPQHF. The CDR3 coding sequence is TGTGCCAGCAGCCAAGAAGGCGAGCAGGATAGCAATCAGCCCCAGCATTTT.

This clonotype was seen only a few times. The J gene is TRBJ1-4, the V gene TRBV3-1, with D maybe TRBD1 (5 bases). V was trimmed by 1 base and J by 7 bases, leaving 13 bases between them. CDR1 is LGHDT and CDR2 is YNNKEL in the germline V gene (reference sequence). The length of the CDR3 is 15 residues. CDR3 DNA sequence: TGTGCCAGCAGCCAAGTTCCCCAGGGCCGTGAAAAACTGTTTTTT. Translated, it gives CASSQVPQGREKLFF.